The T cell receptor beta chain under discussion was sequenced for a study of T cell changes during pregnancy in multiple sclerosis (dated by TCRdb to between 2018 and 2021). Notes on the research overall: The study looked at changes in the T cell repertoire across pregnancy in women with multiple sclerosis.

Comment on this clone: Its antigen is currently not known. Within one base of it there is no much larger clone, and no base qualities were kept.

The V end loses 0 bases and the J end loses 4 bases, and a stretch of 19 bases separates them. CDR1 SGHTA and CDR2 FQGTGA are derived from the germline V gene. Including the terminal cysteine and phenylalanine, the CDR3 comprises 18 residues. Just CDR3 DNA is preserved here, 54 bases in frame from base 1. The method behind the library was the immunoSEQ multiplex PCR assay. Entries here come from immuneACCESS through TCRdb and include only in-frame sequences with V and J called. Some clones fail to appear in such tables; in the studies checked, an unresolved V gene covers under half of the shortfall, and the cause of the remainder is unknown. Here the sample has under 50,000 clones; about 93% occur a single time. The ten top clones hold 0.55% to 0.7% of the sample.

The rearranged segments are TRBV7-3 and TRBJ2-1; TRBD1 might be the D gene, on 6 matching bases. The sample consisted of CD4+ T cells from peripheral blood mononuclear cells, taken in the second trimester of pregnancy. The clonotype comes from a female donor in good health, enrolled as a control in a pregnancy study. The CDR3 is CASSLTVPMGQTYNEQFF. The nucleotide sequence is TGTGCCAGCAGCTTAACGGTTCCTATGGGACAAACTTACAATGAGCAGTTCTTC. Joined to the reference TRBV7-3 and TRBJ2-1 proteins, this CDR3 gives the full variable domain: GAGVSQTPSNKVTEKGKYVELRCDPISGHTALYWYRQSLGQGPEFLIYFQGTGAADDSGLPNDRFFAVRPEGSVSTLKIQRTERGDSAVYLCASSLTVPMGQTYNEQFFGPGTRLTVL.